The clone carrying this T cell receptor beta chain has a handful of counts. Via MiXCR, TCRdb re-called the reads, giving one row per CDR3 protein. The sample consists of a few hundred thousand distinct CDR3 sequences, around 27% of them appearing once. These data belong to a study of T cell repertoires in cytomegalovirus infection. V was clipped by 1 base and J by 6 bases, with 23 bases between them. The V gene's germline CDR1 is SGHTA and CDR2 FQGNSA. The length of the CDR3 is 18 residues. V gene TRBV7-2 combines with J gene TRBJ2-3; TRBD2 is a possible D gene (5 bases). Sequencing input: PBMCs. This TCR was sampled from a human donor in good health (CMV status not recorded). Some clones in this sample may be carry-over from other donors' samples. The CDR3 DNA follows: TGTGCCAGCAGCTTAGAGGGCCCGCGAACTAGTGCCAGGGATACGCAGTATTTT. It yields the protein CASSLEGPRTSARDTQYF.